The rows below give T cell receptor beta chains drawn from one sample of a study of blood T cell repertoires in COVID-19. Clones were read by immunoSEQ multiplex PCR, and TCRdb kept only the in-frame ones, dropping some. The sample holds under 250,000 clones, 81% seen once. Sequencing input: PBMCs or T cells enriched from blood (not recorded which). All receptors come from a woman between 45 and 65 years old with acute COVID-19. CDR3s include the opening cysteine and the closing phenylalanine or tryptophan.

CDR3aa	v_gene	j_gene
CASSRETQYF	TRBV6-6	TRBJ2-5
CSAQPGQRGNEQYF	TRBV29-1	TRBJ2-7
CAISEGQGGVNTEAFF	TRBV10-3	TRBJ1-1
CASSQDMQGWDYGYTF	TRBV4-1	TRBJ1-2
CASSPTGTSYEQYF	TRBV2	TRBJ2-7
CASSLGGASGFYSTDTQYF	TRBV6-6	TRBJ2-3
CASSQRAGAETQYF	TRBV7-2	TRBJ2-5
CASSSFTEWNEKLFF	TRBV27	TRBJ1-4
CASSLGLTTDTQYF	TRBV7-6	TRBJ2-3
CASSLSPGVYEQYF	TRBV5-1	TRBJ2-7
CASSPRGGDGGYTF	TRBV5-1	TRBJ1-2
CASSPGRGSSYNSPLHF	TRBV28	TRBJ1-6
CASSLQPGQSNEQFF	TRBV5-1	TRBJ2-1
CSAQDGGAEAFF	TRBV29-1	TRBJ1-1